Listed below are T cell receptor beta chains from one sample, sequenced in a study of cytotoxic CD8 clonotypes in ibrutinib-treated CLL. TCRdb keeps only in-frame clones here, not all; method: immunoSEQ multiplex PCR. The table has about 72,000 clones, 70% to 90% seen once. The sample here was PBMCs, taken at disease progression, from a patient treated with ibrutinib. Receptor source: a human donor with chronic lymphocytic leukemia. The CDR3 runs from the conserved cysteine through the conserved F or W. A D gene is named only where the DNA matches it firmly. Clone size appears in some rows only: once, few, many, or a class for an expanded clone.

v_gene: TRBV6-1
abundance: NA
d_gene: NA
j_gene: TRBJ1-2
CDR3nt: TGTGCCAGCAGTGGGTGGGGGTCGGGAGGCTACACCTTC
CDR3aa: CASSGWGSGGYTF

v_gene: TRBV5-1
abundance: NA
d_gene: NA
j_gene: TRBJ1-3
CDR3nt: TGCGCCAGCAGCTTGGGACAGGCAAGCTCTGGAAACACCATATATTTT
CDR3aa: CASSLGQASSGNTIYF

v_gene: TRBV6-1
abundance: medium-sized
d_gene: TRBD1
j_gene: TRBJ1-5
CDR3nt: TGTGCCAGCAGTGGACAGGGATTCAGCAATCAGCCCCAGCATTTT
CDR3aa: CASSGQGFSNQPQHF

v_gene: TRBV5-1
abundance: NA
d_gene: NA
j_gene: TRBJ1-2
CDR3nt: TGCGCCAGCAGCTTGGTAGGGGGAGACTATGGCTACACCTTC
CDR3aa: CASSLVGGDYGYTF

v_gene: TRBV7-8
abundance: once
d_gene: NA
j_gene: TRBJ2-2
CDR3nt: TGTGCCAGCAGCTTCTACCCAACCGGGAATCTGGCCACCGGGGAGCTGTTTTTT
CDR3aa: CASSFYPTGNLATGELFF

v_gene: TRBV4-1
abundance: NA
d_gene: TRBD1
j_gene: TRBJ2-2
CDR3nt: TGCGCCAGCAGCCAAGAGGGGGACAGGGGCTACGGGGAGCTGTTTTTT
CDR3aa: CASSQEGDRGYGELFF

v_gene: TRBV27
abundance: NA
d_gene: NA
j_gene: TRBJ2-3
CDR3nt: TGTGCCAGCAGTTTCCTGGCTGGGGCAGATACGCAGTATTTT
CDR3aa: CASSFLAGADTQYF

v_gene: TRBV5-6
abundance: NA
d_gene: NA
j_gene: TRBJ2-7
CDR3nt: TGTGCCAGCAGCTTCGGGCTGTCCTACGAGCAGTACTTC
CDR3aa: CASSFGLSYEQYF

v_gene: TRBV5-8
abundance: NA
d_gene: NA
j_gene: TRBJ2-7
CDR3nt: TGTGCCAGCAGCTCGTCATACGAGCAGTACTTC
CDR3aa: CASSSSYEQYF

v_gene: TRBV2
abundance: NA
d_gene: NA
j_gene: TRBJ2-1
CDR3nt: TGTGCCAGCAGTGATTTCCCAGATAGCTCCTACAATGAGCAGTTCTTC
CDR3aa: CASSDFPDSSYNEQFF

v_gene: TRBV29-1
abundance: NA
d_gene: TRBD1
j_gene: TRBJ2-7
CDR3nt: TGCAGCGTGACATATTGGGACAGAGGCTACGAGCAGTACTTC
CDR3aa: CSVTYWDRGYEQYF

v_gene: TRBV5-7
abundance: few
d_gene: NA
j_gene: TRBJ1-6
CDR3nt: TGTGCCAGCAGCTTGGTTGGCGGCATTCAGTCACCCCTCCACTTT
CDR3aa: CASSLVGGIQSPLHF

v_gene: TRBV7-9
abundance: few
d_gene: NA
j_gene: TRBJ2-1
CDR3nt: TGTGCCAGCAGCTTAGTGTCTAGCTACAATGAGCAGTTCTTC
CDR3aa: CASSLVSSYNEQFF

v_gene: TRBV7-9
abundance: once
d_gene: NA
j_gene: TRBJ1-4
CDR3nt: TGTGCCAGCAGGTCGACAGTCAATGAAAAACTGTTTTTT
CDR3aa: CASRSTVNEKLFF

v_gene: TRBV7-8
abundance: NA
d_gene: TRBD1
j_gene: TRBJ1-2
CDR3nt: TGTGCCAGCAGCACATTGACAGGGGAGTTTCATGGCTACACCTTC
CDR3aa: CASSTLTGEFHGYTF

v_gene: TRBV7-9
abundance: NA
d_gene: NA
j_gene: TRBJ1-1
CDR3nt: TGTGCCAGCAGCTTAGTTGAGATGGGGAACACTGAAGCTTTCTTT
CDR3aa: CASSLVEMGNTEAFF

v_gene: TRBV6-4
abundance: few
d_gene: TRBD1
j_gene: TRBJ2-1
CDR3nt: TGTGCCAGCAGGCGGGACAGGTCCTACAATGAGCAGTTCTTC
CDR3aa: CASRRDRSYNEQFF

v_gene: TRBV18
abundance: NA
d_gene: TRBD2
j_gene: TRBJ2-7
CDR3nt: TGTGCCAGCTCAGGGACTAGCGGGAGGTACGAGCAGTACTTC
CDR3aa: CASSGTSGRYEQYF

v_gene: TRBV19
abundance: NA
d_gene: NA
j_gene: TRBJ2-3
CDR3nt: TGTGCCAGTACGGAAGGTTTCACAGATACGCGGTATTTT
CDR3aa: CASTEGFTDTRYF

v_gene: TRBV5-1
abundance: few
d_gene: NA
j_gene: TRBJ2-7
CDR3nt: TGCGCCAGCAGCTCAGGTGATAGCTCCTACGAGCAGTACTTC
CDR3aa: CASSSGDSSYEQYF

v_gene: TRBV2
abundance: NA
d_gene: TRBD2
j_gene: TRBJ2-5
CDR3nt: TGTGCCAGCAGTGCCCCTAAGACTAGCGGGGGTGAGTGGGAGACCCAGTACTTC
CDR3aa: CASSAPKTSGGEWETQYF

v_gene: TRBV2
abundance: NA
d_gene: NA
j_gene: TRBJ1-5
CDR3nt: TGTGCCAGCACATCCCGTCCGGGGGCCCAGCATTTT
CDR3aa: CASTSRPGAQHF

v_gene: TRBV4-1
abundance: NA
d_gene: NA
j_gene: TRBJ1-2
CDR3nt: TGCGCCAGCAGCCAAGATGGGGGACTGGCGAAAACAACAGGGTCCATCTATGGCTACACCTTC
CDR3aa: CASSQDGGLAKTTGSIYGYTF

v_gene: TRBV5-4
abundance: NA
d_gene: TRBD1
j_gene: TRBJ2-7
CDR3nt: TGTGCCAGCAGCTCCGGGACAGTCGCCGACGAGCAGTACTTC
CDR3aa: CASSSGTVADEQYF

v_gene: TRBV7-9
abundance: NA
d_gene: NA
j_gene: TRBJ1-2
CDR3nt: TGTGCCAGCAGCCCCGAGGCCAACTATGGCTACACCTTC
CDR3aa: CASSPEANYGYTF

v_gene: TRBV13
abundance: NA
d_gene: TRBD1
j_gene: TRBJ2-2
CDR3nt: TGTGCCAGCAGCCAAAATACAGGGGTTCCTAGCGGGGAGCTGTTTTTT
CDR3aa: CASSQNTGVPSGELFF

v_gene: TRBV7-2
abundance: NA
d_gene: TRBD1
j_gene: TRBJ1-2
CDR3nt: TGTGCCAGCAGCTCCGGGACAGGAATATATGGCTACACCTTC
CDR3aa: CASSSGTGIYGYTF

v_gene: TRBV19
abundance: NA
d_gene: NA
j_gene: TRBJ1-2
CDR3nt: TGTGCCAGTAGTATGAGACAGAACTATGGCTACACCTTC
CDR3aa: CASSMRQNYGYTF

v_gene: TRBV5-4
abundance: NA
d_gene: NA
j_gene: TRBJ1-3
CDR3nt: TGTGCCAGCAGCTTTACTCAGGGCGCTGGAAACACCATATATTTT
CDR3aa: CASSFTQGAGNTIYF

v_gene: TRBV18
abundance: once
d_gene: NA
j_gene: TRBJ1-5
CDR3nt: TGTGCCAGCTCACCTGACAGGAATCAGCCCCAGCATTTT
CDR3aa: CASSPDRNQPQHF

v_gene: TRBV10-3
abundance: NA
d_gene: NA
j_gene: TRBJ2-7
CDR3nt: TGTGCCATCAGTGATTGGGCTAGCGACGAGCAGTACTTC
CDR3aa: CAISDWASDEQYF

v_gene: TRBV10-3
abundance: NA
d_gene: NA
j_gene: TRBJ1-1
CDR3nt: TGTGCCATCAAACGGACAGACATGAACACTGAAGCTTTCTTT
CDR3aa: CAIKRTDMNTEAFF

v_gene: TRBV7-9
abundance: once
d_gene: NA
j_gene: TRBJ1-1
CDR3nt: TGTGCCAGCAGCTCATCGGGGACTTTGAACACTGAAGCTTTCTTT
CDR3aa: CASSSSGTLNTEAFF

v_gene: TRBV29-1
abundance: NA
d_gene: NA
j_gene: TRBJ2-2
CDR3nt: TGCAGCGCGCAGGGGAGGTATGCGAACACCGGGGAGCTGTTTTTT
CDR3aa: CSAQGRYANTGELFF

v_gene: TRBV28
abundance: few
d_gene: NA
j_gene: TRBJ2-5
CDR3nt: TGTGCCAGTCGAGGGCAGGACCAAGAGACCCAGTACTTC
CDR3aa: CASRGQDQETQYF

v_gene: TRBV11-2
abundance: NA
d_gene: NA
j_gene: TRBJ2-2
CDR3nt: TGTGCCAGCAGCTCTGCCCGACTCAACACCGGGGAGCTGTTTTTT
CDR3aa: CASSSARLNTGELFF

v_gene: TRBV6-1
abundance: NA
d_gene: NA
j_gene: TRBJ1-1
CDR3nt: TGTGCCAGCAGGCAGGGAGAGGCTTTCTTT
CDR3aa: CASRQGEAFF

v_gene: TRBV10-1
abundance: NA
d_gene: TRBD2
j_gene: TRBJ2-1
CDR3nt: TGCGCCAGCAGTGAAAGGGACTACCTACGACTTTCCTACAATGAGCAGTTCTTC
CDR3aa: CASSERDYLRLSYNEQFF

v_gene: TRBV5-4
abundance: NA
d_gene: NA
j_gene: TRBJ1-1
CDR3nt: TGTGCCAGCAGATACAGGGTCGGTACTGAAGCTTTCTTT
CDR3aa: CASRYRVGTEAFF

v_gene: TRBV11-1
abundance: NA
d_gene: NA
j_gene: TRBJ2-5
CDR3nt: TGTGCCAGCAGCCCGGCTAGGGAGACCCAGTACTTC
CDR3aa: CASSPARETQYF

v_gene: TRBV28
abundance: NA
d_gene: NA
j_gene: TRBJ1-4
CDR3nt: TGTGCCAGCAGTTTATTAACTGAAAAACTGTTTTTT
CDR3aa: CASSLLTEKLFF

v_gene: TRBV6-5
abundance: once
d_gene: TRBD1
j_gene: TRBJ1-2
CDR3nt: TGTGCCAGCAGTAACCCAGGGGGCTATGGCTACACCTTC
CDR3aa: CASSNPGGYGYTF

v_gene: TRBV6-6
abundance: NA
d_gene: TRBD2
j_gene: TRBJ2-7
CDR3nt: TGTGCCAGCAGCCCTAGCGGGGGAACAATTGAGCAGTACTTC
CDR3aa: CASSPSGGTIEQYF

v_gene: TRBV2
abundance: NA
d_gene: TRBD1
j_gene: TRBJ2-7
CDR3nt: TGTGCCAGCAGCCGGGACAGGAGCTCCTACGAGCAGTACTTC
CDR3aa: CASSRDRSSYEQYF

v_gene: TRBV18
abundance: NA
d_gene: TRBD1
j_gene: TRBJ2-1
CDR3nt: TGTGCCAGCTCACGGGACAGCTCCTACAATGAGCAGTTCTTC
CDR3aa: CASSRDSSYNEQFF

v_gene: TRBV6-5
abundance: NA
d_gene: NA
j_gene: TRBJ2-7
CDR3nt: TGTGCCAGCAGTGCGACAGCGTATGAGCAGTACTTC
CDR3aa: CASSATAYEQYF

v_gene: TRBV14
abundance: NA
d_gene: NA
j_gene: TRBJ1-3
CDR3nt: TGTGCCAGCAGCTCTACAGGGACAACCATATATTTT
CDR3aa: CASSSTGTTIYF

v_gene: TRBV5-6
abundance: NA
d_gene: NA
j_gene: TRBJ2-7
CDR3nt: TGTGCCAGCAGCTACCTGCCGGGACAAAGCTCCTACGAGCAGTACTTC
CDR3aa: CASSYLPGQSSYEQYF

v_gene: TRBV7-9
abundance: NA
d_gene: NA
j_gene: TRBJ2-5
CDR3nt: TGTGCCAGCAGCTTAGAGGCGGAGACCCAGTACTTC
CDR3aa: CASSLEAETQYF

v_gene: TRBV7-7
abundance: NA
d_gene: NA
j_gene: TRBJ2-7
CDR3nt: TGTGCCAGCAGCGCTGGGGACATCTGCTACGAGCAGTACTTC
CDR3aa: CASSAGDICYEQYF

v_gene: TRBV4-2
abundance: NA
d_gene: NA
j_gene: TRBJ2-7
CDR3nt: TGTGCCAGCAGCCCGGACAGCAACTACGAGCAGTACTTC
CDR3aa: CASSPDSNYEQYF